These T cell receptor beta chains were read from a single sample in a study of Ad26.COV2.S vaccination and SARS-CoV-2 variants. TCRdb's copy holds only in-frame clones and misses some; the assay was immunoSEQ multiplex PCR. The repertoire includes 350,000 to 450,000 clones, about 90% of them detected once, and less than 2% sits in the top ten. The specimen comprised peripheral blood, sampled in a trial of Ad26.COV2.S vaccine versus placebo. These receptors came from a person between 18 and 65 years old who received the Ad26.COV2.S COVID-19 vaccine or a placebo. The CDR3 runs from the conserved cysteine through the conserved F or W. A D gene is named only where the DNA matches it firmly. The size of a clone is reported for some rows only, either as once, few or many, or as a class for expanded clones.

d_call: .
v_call: TRBV27
j_call: TRBJ2-2
clone_size: once
cdr3_aa: CASQGGELFF
cdr3_nt: TGTGCCAGCCAGGGGGGGGAGCTGTTTTTT

d_call: .
v_call: TRBV3-1/TRBV3-2
j_call: TRBJ2-3
clone_size: .
cdr3_aa: CASSQDPPDTQYF
cdr3_nt: TGTGCCAGCAGCCAAGATCCCCCAGATACGCAGTATTTT

d_call: TRBD2
v_call: TRBV7-2
j_call: TRBJ2-5
clone_size: .
cdr3_aa: CASSLLAGGYGETQYF
cdr3_nt: TGTGCCAGCAGCTTACTAGCGGGGGGGTATGGTGAGACCCAGTACTTC

d_call: .
v_call: TRBV11-3
j_call: TRBJ1-1
clone_size: .
cdr3_aa: CASSKSRGTEAFF
cdr3_nt: TGTGCCAGCAGCAAATCCCGGGGGACTGAAGCTTTCTTT

d_call: TRBD1
v_call: TRBV6-2/TRBV6-3
j_call: TRBJ2-5
clone_size: .
cdr3_aa: CASSYSDRGRSWETQYF
cdr3_nt: TGTGCCAGCAGTTACTCAGACAGGGGGCGTTCATGGGAGACCCAGTACTTC

d_call: TRBD1
v_call: TRBV5-1
j_call: TRBJ2-1
clone_size: once
cdr3_aa: CASSLADRAYNEQFF
cdr3_nt: TGCGCCAGCAGCTTGGCCGACAGGGCCTACAATGAGCAGTTCTTC

d_call: .
v_call: TRBV5-1
j_call: TRBJ2-7
clone_size: few
cdr3_aa: CASSLGSSYEQYF
cdr3_nt: TGCGCCAGCAGCTTGGGCAGCTCCTACGAGCAGTACTTC

d_call: .
v_call: TRBV6-1
j_call: TRBJ2-3
clone_size: .
cdr3_aa: CASSEAGAGTDTQYF
cdr3_nt: TGTGCCAGCAGTGAAGCAGGGGCGGGCACAGATACGCAGTATTTT

d_call: TRBD2
v_call: TRBV20-1
j_call: TRBJ2-3
clone_size: .
cdr3_aa: CSASSSGLRAGTQYF
cdr3_nt: TGCAGTGCTAGTTCTAGCGGGCTGAGGGCAGGCACGCAGTATTTT

d_call: TRBD1
v_call: TRBV7-9
j_call: TRBJ2-5
clone_size: once
cdr3_aa: CASSKTGGETQYF
cdr3_nt: TGTGCCAGCAGCAAGACAGGGGGCGAGACCCAGTACTTC

d_call: .
v_call: TRBV10-2
j_call: TRBJ2-3
clone_size: .
cdr3_aa: CASSGDTQYF
cdr3_nt: TGCGCCAGCTCGGGAGATACGCAGTATTTT

d_call: .
v_call: TRBV7-9
j_call: TRBJ2-7
clone_size: .
cdr3_aa: CASSATGSSYEQYF
cdr3_nt: TGTGCCAGCAGCGCAACAGGGAGCTCCTACGAGCAGTACTTC

d_call: .
v_call: TRBV24-1
j_call: TRBJ1-5
clone_size: .
cdr3_aa: CATSDWVGPQHF
cdr3_nt: TGTGCCACCAGTGATTGGGTAGGTCCCCAGCATTTT

d_call: TRBD1
v_call: TRBV6-5
j_call: TRBJ1-2
clone_size: .
cdr3_aa: CASRPQGRGRNYTF
cdr3_nt: TGTGCCAGCAGACCACAGGGGCGCGGCCGAAACTACACCTTC

d_call: TRBD1
v_call: TRBV5-1
j_call: TRBJ2-2
clone_size: .
cdr3_aa: CASSPRRTGTGELFF
cdr3_nt: TGCGCCAGCAGCCCACGCCGGACAGGAACCGGGGAGCTGTTTTTT

d_call: .
v_call: TRBV7-9
j_call: TRBJ1-2
clone_size: .
cdr3_aa: CASSLVWSADYGYTF
cdr3_nt: TGTGCCAGCAGCTTAGTTTGGTCCGCGGATTATGGCTACACCTTC

d_call: .
v_call: TRBV9
j_call: TRBJ2-2
clone_size: once
cdr3_aa: CASSGTTEARGGELFF
cdr3_nt: TGTGCCAGCAGCGGGACGACTGAAGCAAGGGGCGGGGAGCTGTTTTTT

d_call: .
v_call: TRBV6-2/TRBV6-3
j_call: TRBJ1-2
clone_size: .
cdr3_aa: CASSEPRTAYGYTF
cdr3_nt: TGTGCCAGCAGTGAGCCGAGGACAGCCTATGGCTACACCTTC

d_call: TRBD2
v_call: TRBV7-6
j_call: TRBJ2-3
clone_size: .
cdr3_aa: CASSSSGGAADTQYF
cdr3_nt: TGTGCCAGCAGCTCCAGCGGGGGGGCCGCAGATACGCAGTATTTT

d_call: TRBD2
v_call: TRBV5-1
j_call: TRBJ2-3
clone_size: .
cdr3_aa: CASWEGPGTDTQYF
cdr3_nt: TGCGCCAGCTGGGAGGGCCCTGGCACAGATACGCAGTATTTT

d_call: .
v_call: TRBV7-9
j_call: TRBJ2-2
clone_size: .
cdr3_aa: CASSLMRSAGELFF
cdr3_nt: TGTGCCAGCAGCTTAATGCGTAGCGCCGGGGAGCTGTTTTTT

d_call: TRBD1
v_call: TRBV7-2
j_call: TRBJ2-5
clone_size: .
cdr3_aa: CASSIRTGGGETQYF
cdr3_nt: TGTGCCAGCAGCATAAGGACAGGGGGCGGTGAGACCCAGTACTTC

d_call: .
v_call: TRBV4-1
j_call: TRBJ1-4
clone_size: .
cdr3_aa: CASSQDSGTGLAEKLFF
cdr3_nt: TGCGCCAGCAGCCAAGACTCAGGCACAGGGTTGGCTGAAAAACTGTTTTTT

d_call: .
v_call: TRBV4-1
j_call: TRBJ2-7
clone_size: .
cdr3_aa: CASSQAQGYEQYF
cdr3_nt: TGCGCCAGCAGCCAAGCACAGGGCTACGAGCAGTACTTC

d_call: .
v_call: TRBV7-2
j_call: TRBJ2-3
clone_size: .
cdr3_aa: CASSLARQDTQYF
cdr3_nt: TGTGCCAGCAGCTTAGCCCGTCAAGATACGCAGTATTTT

d_call: TRBD1
v_call: TRBV6-5
j_call: TRBJ1-3
clone_size: .
cdr3_aa: CASSWTGRSGNTIYF
cdr3_nt: TGTGCCAGCAGCTGGACAGGACGCTCTGGAAACACCATATATTTT

d_call: TRBD2
v_call: TRBV13
j_call: TRBJ2-7
clone_size: .
cdr3_aa: CASTTSGSYEQYF
cdr3_nt: TGTGCCAGCACTACTAGCGGATCCTACGAGCAGTACTTC

d_call: .
v_call: TRBV5-1
j_call: TRBJ2-7
clone_size: .
cdr3_aa: CASSLVGGTYEQYF
cdr3_nt: TGCGCCAGCAGCTTGGTGGGCGGGACCTACGAGCAGTACTTC

d_call: TRBD1
v_call: TRBV5-5
j_call: TRBJ2-5
clone_size: .
cdr3_aa: CASSPGQVQETQYF
cdr3_nt: TGTGCCAGCAGCCCGGGACAGGTTCAAGAGACCCAGTACTTC

d_call: .
v_call: TRBV10-1
j_call: TRBJ2-1
clone_size: .
cdr3_aa: CASSESPGARNEQFF
cdr3_nt: TGCGCCAGCAGTGAATCCCCGGGGGCTCGGAATGAGCAGTTCTTC

d_call: TRBD1
v_call: TRBV5-4
j_call: TRBJ2-7
clone_size: .
cdr3_aa: CASSPGTGNEQYF
cdr3_nt: TGTGCCAGCAGCCCCGGGACAGGAAACGAGCAGTACTTC

d_call: .
v_call: TRBV6-6
j_call: TRBJ2-3
clone_size: .
cdr3_aa: CASSLTDTQYF
cdr3_nt: TGTGCCAGCAGCCTCACAGATACGCAGTATTTT